The clone carrying this TCR beta chain has more than one count but fewer than ten. Its antigen is not identified. The data are from a study of response to subunit inactivated influenza vaccine. Overall study findings and caveats: Authors proposed each seasonal influenza vaccination draws in few new T cells.

The CDR3 extends over 11 amino acids. V lost 6 bases and J lost 3, with 4 bases in between. MiXCR, run by TCRdb on the RT-PCR reads, gives a single entry per CDR3 protein. The table lists approximately 290,000 distinct CDR3 sequences, about 20% of them singletons. The genes are TRBV12-3 or TRBV12-4 and TRBJ2-3; no firm D call. This receptor was taken from a man between 50 and 69 years old who received an inactivated influenza vaccine. This specimen was PBMCs from blood, taken about 20 months after vaccination. The DNA for the CDR3 is TGTGCCAGCAGGACGACAGATACGCAGTATTTT. It is translated as CASRTTDTQYF.